Described below is a single TCR beta chain sequence and its context. The target antigen is unknown. V lost 0 bases and J 4 bases, leaving 14 bases between the germline ends. Germline V gene sequence: CDR1 SGHRS, CDR2 YFSETQ. CDR3 length: 15 amino acids. Naive CD8 cells, CD45RO-negative and positively selected for CCR7, excluded terminally differentiated effector memory CD45RA+ cells. These data originate in a study of shared clonotypes between healthy human individuals. Overall study context: Aged between 18 and 49, the donors were a couple of women and a few men. Per donor, three plates held CD4 naive cells, three held CD4 memory, two held CD8 naive and one held CD8 memory.

TCRdb keeps only in-frame clones here, not all; method: immunoSEQ multiplex PCR. The table shows some 2,000,000 clones, with about 95% occurring only once. Study outcomes and limitations: Naive CD4 clonotypes overlapped across a few donors at around 5%. Clonotype sharing levels among donors were expected to vary with sequencing depth.

This sequence originates from a man between 18 and 35 years old in good health. Sequencing was done on a sample of naive CD8+ T cells sorted from blood. The rearrangement links TRBV5-1 to TRBJ2-7; D unclear. CDR3 residues: CASSLGLPAEYEQYF. The CDR3 nucleotides are TGCGCCAGCAGCTTGGGCCTCCCTGCGGAGTACGAGCAGTACTTC.